This T cell receptor (beta chain) was captured by sequencing in a study of control samples from healthy donors and cancer patients. The method was immunoSEQ multiplex PCR; TCRdb's version includes in-frame clones alone and lacks a portion of them. The table includes about 42,000 clones, over 80% detected once. This clone was observed a handful of times. Germline lookup yields CDR1 SEHNR and CDR2 FQNEAQ (reference sequence). The V end was cut by 1 base, the J end by 4 bases, with 10 bases between. The CDR3 extends over 14 amino acids. This chain links TRBV7-9 with TRBJ1-2, with D perhaps matching TRBD1 (6 bases). The sequenced sample was blood. This TCR derives from a man in his 60s in good health. CDR3 in amino acids: CASSLVQGSYGYTF. CDR3 DNA sequence: TGTGCCAGCAGCTTAGTACAGGGTTCCTATGGCTACACCTTC.